A selection of T cell receptor beta chains follows, all from one sample in a study of T cells in Graves' hyperthyroidism and ophthalmopathy. TCRdb re-called the multiplex PCR reads through MiXCR, storing one row per CDR3 protein. This table has about 360,000 distinct CDR3 sequences, 13% appearing once. Sequences were obtained from blood. These receptors all stem from a man between 25 and 39 years old with Graves' hyperthyroidism that later progressed to Graves' ophthalmopathy. CDR3s include the opening cysteine and the closing phenylalanine or tryptophan. Each record gives: V gene, J gene, clone size, D gene, CDR3 DNA, CDR3 protein. A D gene is named only where the DNA matches it firmly. Some rows mark clone size as missing; the rest say once, few, many or name a class of expanded clone.

v_call: TRBV28; j_call: TRBJ2-2; clone_size: few; d_call: NA; cdr3_nt: TGTGCCTCATCTCCCCGGGGGCTCCAGAACACCGGGGAGCTGTTTTTT; cdr3_aa: CASSPRGLQNTGELFF
v_call: TRBV5-1; j_call: TRBJ2-1; clone_size: few; d_call: TRBD2; cdr3_nt: TGCGCCAGCAGCACTAGCGTTGGTGAGCAGTTCTTC; cdr3_aa: CASSTSVGEQFF
v_call: TRBV4-1; j_call: TRBJ2-7; clone_size: NA; d_call: NA; cdr3_nt: TGCGCCAGCAGCCAAGAAGTCCGCGGCCGCTACGAGCAGTACTTC; cdr3_aa: CASSQEVRGRYEQYF
v_call: TRBV9; j_call: TRBJ1-6; clone_size: NA; d_call: TRBD1; cdr3_nt: TGTGCCAGCAGCCGGACAGGGGACTCACCCCTCCACTTT; cdr3_aa: CASSRTGDSPLHF
v_call: TRBV6-1; j_call: TRBJ1-2; clone_size: few; d_call: TRBD1; cdr3_nt: TGTGCCAGCAAAGCCGGGACAGGGGTCCACTATGGCTACACCTTC; cdr3_aa: CASKAGTGVHYGYTF
v_call: TRBV19; j_call: TRBJ1-5; clone_size: many; d_call: TRBD1; cdr3_nt: TGTGCCAGTGGGCACATATCGGGACAGATTTATAGCAATCAGCCCCAGCATTTT; cdr3_aa: CASGHISGQIYSNQPQHF
v_call: TRBV4-1; j_call: TRBJ1-2; clone_size: few; d_call: TRBD1; cdr3_nt: TGCGCCAGCAGCCGGGGGGACAGACATGGCTACACCTTC; cdr3_aa: CASSRGDRHGYTF
v_call: TRBV27; j_call: TRBJ1-1; clone_size: many; d_call: NA; cdr3_nt: TGTGCCAGCAGTTCCCACGCACGAGTCACTGAAGCTTTCTTT; cdr3_aa: CASSSHARVTEAFF
v_call: TRBV7-2; j_call: TRBJ1-2; clone_size: NA; d_call: TRBD1; cdr3_nt: TGTGCCAGCAGCTTAGCGCTGGGACAGAGCTATGGCTACACCTTC; cdr3_aa: CASSLALGQSYGYTF
v_call: TRBV11-3; j_call: TRBJ1-6; clone_size: many; d_call: TRBD1; cdr3_nt: TGTGCCAGCAGCCCAGGGACAGCCACTACTTCACCCCTCCACTTT; cdr3_aa: CASSPGTATTSPLHF
v_call: TRBV9; j_call: TRBJ1-3; clone_size: few; d_call: NA; cdr3_nt: TGTGCCAGCAGCGCCGGCCCGTTAAACACCATATATTTT; cdr3_aa: CASSAGPLNTIYF
v_call: TRBV12-3/TRBV12-4; j_call: TRBJ2-2; clone_size: many; d_call: NA; cdr3_nt: TGTGCCAGCGACCTCACGTACACCGGGGAGCTGTTTTTT; cdr3_aa: CASDLTYTGELFF
v_call: TRBV20-1; j_call: TRBJ2-3; clone_size: many; d_call: NA; cdr3_nt: TGCAGTGCTAGAGATCTGGACGCTTCCACAGATACGCAGTATTTT; cdr3_aa: CSARDLDASTDTQYF
v_call: TRBV12-3/TRBV12-4; j_call: TRBJ1-6; clone_size: many; d_call: NA; cdr3_nt: TGTGCCAGCAGTTCGGGGCTTTATTCACCCCTCCACTTT; cdr3_aa: CASSSGLYSPLHF
v_call: TRBV2; j_call: TRBJ2-3; clone_size: many; d_call: TRBD2; cdr3_nt: TGTGCCAGCAGTAAGGGCGGGGGGCGCACAGATACGCAGTATTTT; cdr3_aa: CASSKGGGRTDTQYF
v_call: TRBV7-9; j_call: TRBJ2-7; clone_size: NA; d_call: NA; cdr3_nt: TGTGCCAGCAGAGCTACAGGGGAGGGCTACGAGCAGTACTTC; cdr3_aa: CASRATGEGYEQYF
v_call: TRBV2; j_call: TRBJ1-4; clone_size: many; d_call: NA; cdr3_nt: TGTGCCAGCAGTGAGGGGGGCGCGGATGAAAAACTGTTTTTT; cdr3_aa: CASSEGGADEKLFF
v_call: TRBV30; j_call: TRBJ1-3; clone_size: many; d_call: NA; cdr3_nt: TGTGCCTGGAGTACAGGGAACGGAAACACCATATATTTT; cdr3_aa: CAWSTGNGNTIYF
v_call: TRBV28; j_call: TRBJ1-2; clone_size: many; d_call: TRBD1; cdr3_nt: TGTGCCAGCAGTTTACCCCAACAGGGGCCCTATGGCTACACCTTC; cdr3_aa: CASSLPQQGPYGYTF
v_call: TRBV20-1; j_call: TRBJ2-7; clone_size: NA; d_call: NA; cdr3_nt: TGCAGTGCTAGGAGTGGGCAGCCGAGGCGCTCCTACGAGCAGTACTTC; cdr3_aa: CSARSGQPRRSYEQYF
v_call: TRBV5-1; j_call: TRBJ2-2; clone_size: few; d_call: NA; cdr3_nt: TGCGCCAGCAGCTTGGTCCTTAGACTCACCGGGGAGCTGTTTTTT; cdr3_aa: CASSLVLRLTGELFF
v_call: TRBV27; j_call: TRBJ1-6; clone_size: many; d_call: TRBD1; cdr3_nt: TGTGCCAGCAGTCCAGGACAGGGTTTTTCACCCCTCCACTTT; cdr3_aa: CASSPGQGFSPLHF
v_call: TRBV3-1; j_call: TRBJ2-1; clone_size: NA; d_call: TRBD2; cdr3_nt: TGTGCCAGCAGCCTTCCCGGGACTAGCGAGCAGTTCTTC; cdr3_aa: CASSLPGTSEQFF
v_call: TRBV6-1; j_call: TRBJ1-1; clone_size: many; d_call: NA; cdr3_nt: TGTGCCAGCACTCGACACCTTGAAGCTTTCTTT; cdr3_aa: CASTRHLEAFF
v_call: TRBV12-3/TRBV12-4; j_call: TRBJ1-5; clone_size: few; d_call: NA; cdr3_nt: TGTGCCAGCAGTTTCGGGGCAGGGGTTAATAGCAATCAGCCCCAGCATTTT; cdr3_aa: CASSFGAGVNSNQPQHF
v_call: TRBV7-9; j_call: TRBJ2-5; clone_size: many; d_call: NA; cdr3_nt: TGTGCCAGCAGCCACATCAGCGGCACCTTGAAGACCCAGTACTTC; cdr3_aa: CASSHISGTLKTQYF
v_call: TRBV12-3/TRBV12-4; j_call: TRBJ2-1; clone_size: few; d_call: TRBD2; cdr3_nt: TGTGCCAGCAGTGTACCGGGACTAGAGGGTTACAATGAGCAGTTCTTC; cdr3_aa: CASSVPGLEGYNEQFF
v_call: TRBV25-1; j_call: TRBJ1-1; clone_size: few; d_call: NA; cdr3_nt: TGTGCCAGCAGTCTGATATATACTGAAGCTTTCTTT; cdr3_aa: CASSLIYTEAFF
v_call: TRBV5-1; j_call: TRBJ2-5; clone_size: NA; d_call: TRBD1; cdr3_nt: TGCGCCAGCAGCGGGGGACAGGTAGAGACCCAGTACTTC; cdr3_aa: CASSGGQVETQYF
v_call: TRBV5-1; j_call: TRBJ1-4; clone_size: NA; d_call: NA; cdr3_nt: TGCGCCAGCAGCTGGGGGCAAGGACTGAATGAAAAACTGTTTTTT; cdr3_aa: CASSWGQGLNEKLFF
v_call: TRBV2; j_call: TRBJ1-2; clone_size: NA; d_call: NA; cdr3_nt: TGTGCCAGCATCGAGGGGGGGATCTATGGCTACACCTTC; cdr3_aa: CASIEGGIYGYTF
v_call: TRBV27; j_call: TRBJ1-1; clone_size: many; d_call: NA; cdr3_nt: TGTGCCAGCAGTTTGGAACCAGACACTGAAGCTTTCTTT; cdr3_aa: CASSLEPDTEAFF
v_call: TRBV30; j_call: TRBJ2-6; clone_size: many; d_call: NA; cdr3_nt: TGTGCCTGGAGTGTAAGGCACTCTGGGGCCAACGTCCTGACTTTC; cdr3_aa: CAWSVRHSGANVLTF
v_call: TRBV12-3/TRBV12-4; j_call: TRBJ2-3; clone_size: few; d_call: NA; cdr3_nt: TGTGCCAGCAGAGCGGGTTGGACAGATACGCAGTATTTT; cdr3_aa: CASRAGWTDTQYF
v_call: TRBV7-9; j_call: TRBJ2-7; clone_size: NA; d_call: NA; cdr3_nt: TGTGCCAGCAGCTCGGAAACCTACGAGCAGTACTTC; cdr3_aa: CASSSETYEQYF
v_call: TRBV3-1; j_call: TRBJ1-6; clone_size: few; d_call: NA; cdr3_nt: TGTGCCAGCAGCCAAAACTACAGGTCGGTTCCACCCCTCCACTTT; cdr3_aa: CASSQNYRSVPPLHF
v_call: TRBV4-1; j_call: TRBJ2-2; clone_size: NA; d_call: TRBD2; cdr3_nt: TGCGCCAGCAGCCAATTCTCCGGGACGGGACTAGCGGGGGCGTCAGCCGGGGAGCTGTTTTTT; cdr3_aa: CASSQFSGTGLAGASAGELFF
v_call: TRBV10-2; j_call: TRBJ1-4; clone_size: many; d_call: NA; cdr3_nt: TGCGCCAGCAGTGAATTGGCAGAAAAACTGTTTTTT; cdr3_aa: CASSELAEKLFF
v_call: TRBV29-1; j_call: TRBJ2-7; clone_size: NA; d_call: NA; cdr3_nt: TGCAGCGGGACGGGGGACAGTCCTTACTACGAGCAGTACTTC; cdr3_aa: CSGTGDSPYYEQYF
v_call: TRBV15; j_call: TRBJ2-1; clone_size: NA; d_call: NA; cdr3_nt: TGTGCCACCAGCAGAACCCCGATGGGGTCCTACAATGAGCAGTTCTTC; cdr3_aa: CATSRTPMGSYNEQFF
v_call: TRBV20-1; j_call: TRBJ1-5; clone_size: many; d_call: TRBD1; cdr3_nt: TGCAGTGCTATCTACAGGGGGCAGCCCCAGCATTTT; cdr3_aa: CSAIYRGQPQHF
v_call: TRBV27; j_call: TRBJ1-4; clone_size: NA; d_call: NA; cdr3_nt: TGTGCCAGCAGTTTAAGTTGGGGGACTAATGAAAAACTGTTTTTT; cdr3_aa: CASSLSWGTNEKLFF
v_call: TRBV5-1; j_call: TRBJ1-1; clone_size: NA; d_call: NA; cdr3_nt: TGCGCCAGCAGCTTGGGCGACGGACACACTGAAGCTTTCTTT; cdr3_aa: CASSLGDGHTEAFF
v_call: TRBV12-3/TRBV12-4; j_call: TRBJ2-2; clone_size: few; d_call: TRBD1; cdr3_nt: TGTGCCAGCAGTTTAGCGGGACAGTTCACCGGGGAGCTGTTTTTT; cdr3_aa: CASSLAGQFTGELFF
v_call: TRBV28; j_call: TRBJ1-2; clone_size: many; d_call: NA; cdr3_nt: TGTGCCAGCAGAGGCGGGGAGAGTGGCTACACCTTC; cdr3_aa: CASRGGESGYTF
v_call: TRBV10-2; j_call: TRBJ2-7; clone_size: NA; d_call: NA; cdr3_nt: TGCGCCAGCACCACTGGAAGCTCCTACGAGCAGTACTTC; cdr3_aa: CASTTGSSYEQYF
v_call: TRBV3-1; j_call: TRBJ1-1; clone_size: few; d_call: NA; cdr3_nt: TGTGCCAGCAGCCACTCAAGCCCAGGGAGGCAAGTGAACACTGAAGCTTTCTTT; cdr3_aa: CASSHSSPGRQVNTEAFF
v_call: TRBV30; j_call: TRBJ1-1; clone_size: many; d_call: NA; cdr3_nt: TGTGCCTGGAGTGTACCCGGACAGCCCGGAGGTTTCTTT; cdr3_aa: CAWSVPGQPGGFF
v_call: TRBV10-1; j_call: TRBJ1-1; clone_size: many; d_call: NA; cdr3_nt: TGCGCCAGCAGTGGTTCGATGAACACTGAAGCTTTCTTT; cdr3_aa: CASSGSMNTEAFF
v_call: TRBV18; j_call: TRBJ2-7; clone_size: NA; d_call: TRBD1; cdr3_nt: TGTGCCAGCTCACCCGCACAGGGGGCGAGGAACGAGCAGTACTTC; cdr3_aa: CASSPAQGARNEQYF
v_call: TRBV2; j_call: TRBJ1-6; clone_size: many; d_call: NA; cdr3_nt: TGTGCCAGCAGCCGACAGAGCTCCTATAATTCACCCCTCCACTTT; cdr3_aa: CASSRQSSYNSPLHF
v_call: TRBV4-1; j_call: TRBJ1-6; clone_size: few; d_call: NA; cdr3_nt: TGCGCCAGCAGCCAAACCTTTCCCGTCTCTCCCCTCCACTTT; cdr3_aa: CASSQTFPVSPLHF
v_call: TRBV19; j_call: TRBJ1-1; clone_size: many; d_call: NA; cdr3_nt: TGTGCCAGTAGTCCGGGGGTAAGGAACACTGAAGCTTTCTTT; cdr3_aa: CASSPGVRNTEAFF